The rows below give T cell receptor beta chains drawn from one sample of a study of T cells expressing NK-cell markers. After re-calling the 5' RACE reads, TCRdb lists one entry per CDR3 protein, DNA absent. In all, the sample yields fewer than 400,000 distinct CDR3 sequences. The sample consisted of blood T cells: a sorted CD56 or NKG2C T cell subset, CD4+ or CD8+ T cells, or bulk PBMC T cells (not recorded which). Receptors were obtained from a woman between 45 and 65 years old in good health. CDR3s include the opening cysteine and the closing phenylalanine or tryptophan. Fields, in order: J gene, V gene, CDR3 protein.

j_gene: TRBJ2-2
v_gene: TRBV9
CDR3aa: CASIRGLPGSGELFF

j_gene: TRBJ1-1
v_gene: TRBV20-1
CDR3aa: CSKRQGPNTEAFF

j_gene: TRBJ2-7
v_gene: TRBV11-3
CDR3aa: CASSLGTSSVEQYF

j_gene: TRBJ2-1
v_gene: TRBV5-1
CDR3aa: CASSLGASGVYNEQFF

j_gene: TRBJ2-1
v_gene: TRBV5-1
CDR3aa: CASSLNPTSGAYNEQFF

j_gene: TRBJ2-2
v_gene: TRBV11-2
CDR3aa: CASSLHRDGANTGELFF

j_gene: TRBJ2-1
v_gene: TRBV10-3
CDR3aa: CAISESPQELRFF

j_gene: TRBJ2-5
v_gene: TRBV7-9
CDR3aa: CASSAGAIETQYF

j_gene: TRBJ2-2
v_gene: TRBV29-1
CDR3aa: CSVGGPGTGSFTGELFF

j_gene: TRBJ1-1
v_gene: TRBV6-1
CDR3aa: CASSEGTDYEAFF

j_gene: TRBJ2-3
v_gene: TRBV6-1
CDR3aa: CASSPSTRSGTQYF

j_gene: TRBJ2-1
v_gene: TRBV5-1
CDR3aa: CASSFRATVGTRVEKEQFF

j_gene: TRBJ2-2
v_gene: TRBV6-5
CDR3aa: CASSYFQGNGELFF

j_gene: TRBJ1-1
v_gene: TRBV6-1
CDR3aa: CASRATGGMNTEAFF

j_gene: TRBJ2-2
v_gene: TRBV27
CDR3aa: CASGFPPDGELFF

j_gene: TRBJ2-3
v_gene: TRBV5-1
CDR3aa: CASSALQGKGSADTQYF

j_gene: TRBJ1-1
v_gene: TRBV3-1
CDR3aa: CASSQGTAEAFF

j_gene: TRBJ2-1
v_gene: TRBV10-3
CDR3aa: CAIRLGLADYNEQFF

j_gene: TRBJ1-6
v_gene: TRBV4-1
CDR3aa: CASSQDSSHNSPLHF

j_gene: TRBJ2-1
v_gene: TRBV4-1
CDR3aa: CASSQEGGKVEQFF

j_gene: TRBJ1-2
v_gene: TRBV7-9
CDR3aa: CASSLLNGGYGYTF

j_gene: TRBJ1-3
v_gene: TRBV5-1
CDR3aa: CASRLTPQPNTIYF

j_gene: TRBJ1-2
v_gene: TRBV12-3/TRBV12-4
CDR3aa: CASSARVAGYTF

j_gene: TRBJ2-3
v_gene: TRBV9
CDR3aa: CASSVGDARPSTDTQYF

j_gene: TRBJ2-6
v_gene: TRBV5-4
CDR3aa: CASSLFTGANVLTF

j_gene: TRBJ2-1
v_gene: TRBV6-5
CDR3aa: CASSNPGSVTSGRKDEQFF

j_gene: TRBJ2-7
v_gene: TRBV19
CDR3aa: CASSARGQIPYEQYF

j_gene: TRBJ2-7
v_gene: TRBV18
CDR3aa: CASSRDTVSYEQYF